Here is one T cell receptor (beta chain) with its context. Its antigen is undetermined. This table comes from immunoSEQ multiplex PCR, and its TCRdb copy is limited to in-frame clones, with some not included. The table shows about 260,000 clones, with about 90% occurring only once. CDR1 GTSNPN and CDR2 SVGIG come from the germline V gene (reference sequence). Trimming cost V 0 bases and J 8 bases, with 8 bases left between them. The CDR3 runs 12 residues. This sample was included in a study of cytomegalovirus exposure and HLA in healthy donors. General study results and limits: The TCR clusters that emerged in the first cohort tended, a later analysis found, to co-occur in the 120 or so validation repertoires.

The chain joins TRBV30 to TRBJ2-1; D remains ambiguous. The sequencing sample was made of PBMCs. The TCR sequence derives from a woman aged 25 to 45 in good health and CMV-seronegative. The CDR3 nucleotides are TGTGCCTGGAGTGTATTCGGCGATGAGCAGTTCTTC. It specifies CAWSVFGDEQFF. The full variable domain, completed using reference TRBV30 and TRBJ2-1, is SQTIHQWPATLVQPVGSPLSLECTVEGTSNPNLYWYRQAAGRGLQLLFYSVGIGQISSEVPQNLSASRPQDRQFILSSKKLLLSDSGFYLCAWSVFGDEQFFGPGTRLTVL.